The clone carrying this TCR beta chain was counted between two and nine times. Its specificity is unknown. This entry belongs to a study of blood T cells in healthy people across ages. Study-wide findings and caveats: TCR beta diversity, measured per million T cells, fell in a roughly linear way with age. Across samples, TCR beta diversity tracked strongly with naive T cell percentage.

A sample-barcoded 5' primer and a J-beta primer mix were used in a second PCR of roughly 6 to 11 cycles. Each cDNA molecule was tagged by a template-switch adaptor with 12 random nucleotides. Individual samples furnished no less than 3 million CDR3-containing paired-end reads apiece. In TCRdb, the 5' RACE reads were re-called with MiXCR into one record per CDR3 protein. The sample includes 710,000 or so distinct CDR3 sequences, approximately 30% of them seen just once. V lost 5 bases and J lost 4, with 17 bases in between. Germline loops: CDR1 SEHNR, CDR2 FQNEAQ (reference sequence). The CDR3 spans 15 residues.

What was sequenced was blood. The TCR comes from a woman aged 80 or over in good health. The chain recombines TRBV7-9 with TRBJ1-1, with D tentatively TRBD1 (5 bases). The CDR3 DNA follows: TGTGCCAGCAGCCCTCAGGCGGGGGGAGGCACTGAAGCTTTCTTT. Amino acid sequence: CASSPQAGGGTEAFF.